One and the same sample provided the 8 T cell receptor beta chains below, sequenced in a study of identical twins. TCRdb re-called the 5' RACE reads with MiXCR, one entry per CDR3 protein. Found here are some 570,000 distinct CDR3 sequences, about a fifth of them singletons; the top ten hold around 0.48%. These data were also reused for a study on yellow fever vaccine responses in identical twins.

The sequenced sample was CD4+ T cells sorted from blood. These receptors were taken from a woman aged 18-29 years in good health.

This clonotype was counted a few times. V gene TRBV5-1 combines with J gene TRBJ2-3, with 9 positions matching TRBD1. V lost 6 bases to trimming and J lost 1 base; unmatched junction nucleotides: 12. Germline V gene sequence: CDR1 SGHRS, CDR2 YFSETQ. This CDR3 is built from 17 residues. CDR3 nucleotides: TGCGCCAGCATCGGTCCCGGGACAGGGAAGGGCACAGATACGCAGTATTTT. Encoded protein: CASIGPGTGKGTDTQYF.

This clonotype has only a few counts. J is TRBJ2-3 and V is TRBV11-2, with TRBD1 identical over 9 bases. The length of the CDR3 is 15 residues. From germline, CDR1 is SGHAT and CDR2 FQNNGV. The V and J ends lost 3 bases and 4 bases, in that order; junction bases with no gene match: 5. CDR3 amino acids: CASSLVQGAADTQYF. The CDR3, as DNA: TGTGCCAGCAGCTTGGTACAGGGGGCGGCAGATACGCAGTATTTT.

The rearrangement joins TRBV20-1 to TRBJ2-2, with 9 bases that match TRBD1. The CDR3 runs to 16 residues. Germline loops: CDR1 DFQATT, CDR2 SNEGSKA (reference sequence). After removal of 1 base from V and 1 base from J, the junction contained 4 bases not matched to a gene. The CDR3 sequence is CSARAEGQGNTGELFF. The CDR3 DNA sequence: TGCAGTGCTAGAGCGGAGGGACAGGGGAACACCGGGGAGCTGTTTTTT.

The rearrangement joins TRBV4-2 to TRBJ2-7; TRBD1 might be the D (6 bases). The V gene lost 4 bases and the J gene lost 3 bases, with 13 bases spanning the gap. This CDR3 has 14 amino acids. The V gene's germline CDR1 is LGHNA and CDR2 YNFKEQ. Written as DNA, the CDR3 is TGTGCCAGCAGCCTCGGGGACACCAACTACGAGCAGTACTTC. Amino acids: CASSLGDTNYEQYF.

The V call is TRBV29-1, the J call TRBJ1-1; 9 bases align to TRBD1. Germline V gene data show CDR1 as SQVTM and CDR2 as ANQGSEA. With V trimmed by 6 bases and J by 5 bases, 10 bases remained unmatched. The CDR3 extends over 14 amino acids. CDR3 amino acids: CSVRKTGGTTEAFF. The CDR3 DNA follows: TGCAGCGTCCGCAAGACAGGGGGTACTACTGAAGCTTTCTTT.

This clonotype was observed a few times. V usage is TRBV20-1 and J usage is TRBJ2-2; TRBD2 matches at 9 bases. The germline V gene encodes CDR1 DFQATT and CDR2 SNEGSKA (reference sequence). The CDR3 contains 15 residues. With 3 bases clipped from V and 6 bases from J, the junction kept 8 bases outside the gene matches. This CDR3 is CSARIAGDYPGELFF. CDR3 sequence (DNA): TGCAGTGCTAGGATAGCGGGAGATTATCCCGGGGAGCTGTTTTTT.

The chain recombines TRBV12-3 or TRBV12-4 with TRBJ1-5; D is perhaps TRBD1 (5 bases). This CDR3 region has 16 residues. The germline V and J ends were trimmed by 3 bases and 2 bases, with 14 bases remaining between them. The CDR3 DNA follows: TGTGCCAGCAGTTTTACGCCCCAGGGCGGCAATCAGCCCCAGCATTTT. Translated, it gives CASSFTPQGGNQPQHF.

The chain uses TRBV28 and TRBJ2-7; D gene unclear. With 5 bases removed from V and 0 bases from J, the gap between germline ends came to 20 bases. This CDR3 spans 17 amino acids. Germline-derived CDR1 and CDR2 are MDHEN and SYDVKM. CDR3 nucleotides: TGTGCCAGCAGTCCGAAAGCCAACAGCGTTAGCTCCTACGAGCAGTACTTC. The encoded protein is CASSPKANSVSSYEQYF.